These 21 T cell receptor beta chains came from one sample sequenced in a study of T cell responses to AZD1222 COVID-19 vaccine. The table came from immunoSEQ multiplex PCR; TCRdb's copy has only in-frame clones and leaves some out. The sample comprises approximately 150,000 clones, more than 80% of which are singletons, and more than 3.5% rests with the top ten. Sequenced here: peripheral blood, sampled 28 days after the second dose of the MenACWY control vaccine. The receptors were sampled from an adult who received the MenACWY meningococcal vaccine as a control.

The gene calls are TRBV7-9 and TRBJ1-2, with D unresolved. The CDR3 is 14 residues long. Deletions cut 2 bases from V and 5 bases from J, with 12 bases between. Germline CDR1 and CDR2: SEHNR and FQNEAQ (reference sequence). Written as DNA, the CDR3 is TGTGCCAGCAGCTTAATGACGGGAGAATATGGCTACACCTTC. Residues: CASSLMTGEYGYTF.

The V call is TRBV2, the J call TRBJ2-5; the D gene is possibly TRBD2 (5 bases). V was pared by 2 bases and J by 2 bases, with 9 bases between. CDR1 is SNHLY, CDR2 FYNNEI, per germline. The CDR3 consists of 14 residues. CDR3 residues: CASSELSVQETQYF. In DNA form, the CDR3 reads TGTGCCAGCAGTGAACTTAGCGTACAAGAGACCCAGTACTTC.

This chain links TRBV28 with TRBJ1-1; tentative D call: TRBD1 (6 bases). Per germline, CDR1 MDHEN and CDR2 SYDVKM. This CDR3 is built from 17 residues. The ends were cut back, 6 bases at V and 1 base at J, with 21 bases in the middle. The CDR3 DNA reads as TGTGCCAGCAGCCCTCGGCAGTCAGGGGTACCGAACACTGAAGCTTTCTTT. It codes for CASSPRQSGVPNTEAFF.

The J gene is TRBJ2-5, the V gene TRBV7-2; 9 bases fit TRBD1. The J segment lost 5 bases and the V segment lost 1 base, leaving 8 bases of the junction unmatched. This CDR3 comprises 16 residues. From germline, CDR1 is SGHTA and CDR2 FQGNSA. As DNA, the CDR3 is TGTGCCAGCAGCTTAGATGGCGGGACAGGGCGGGAGACCCAGTACTTC. It is translated as CASSLDGGTGRETQYF.

The chain recombines TRBV5-4 with TRBJ2-1; TRBD2 agrees at 8 bases. Germline CDR1 is SGHNT and CDR2 is YYREEE (reference sequence). Trimming at V came to 0 bases and at J to 9 bases, leaving 8 bases not matched to a gene. This CDR3 has 15 residues. This CDR3 is CASSLDSSGWGEQFF. CDR3 DNA sequence: TGTGCCAGCAGCTTGGATTCTAGCGGGTGGGGTGAGCAGTTCTTC. The full variable domain, its missing parts supplied by reference TRBV5-4 and TRBJ2-1, is ETGVTQSPTHLIKTRGQQVTLRCSSQSGHNTVSWYQQALGQGPQFIFQYYREEENGRGNFPPRFSGLQFPNYSSELNVNALELDDSALYLCASSLDSSGWGEQFFGPGTRLTVL.

This clone was seen a handful of times. A read error may account for a junction end that differs from germline. The CDR3 sequence is CASSLYKGYTF. CDR3 coding DNA: TGTGCCAGCAGCTTATATAAGGGCTACACCTTC. This chain uses TRBV28 with TRBJ1-2; the D is unclear. Per the germline V gene, CDR1 is MDHEN and CDR2 is SYDVKM. The CDR3 spans 11 residues.

The J gene is TRBJ1-5, the V gene TRBV7-9; 8 bases map to TRBD1. The length of the CDR3 is 13 residues. Germline CDR1 SEHNR, CDR2 FQNEAQ (reference sequence). V lost 4 bases to trimming and J lost 7 bases; unmatched junction nucleotides: 3. CDR3 nucleotide sequence: TGTGCCAGCAGCTCGACAGGGGCGCAGCCCCAGCATTTT. Residues: CASSSTGAQPQHF.

The chain employs TRBV7-8 and TRBJ2-7; 7 bases line up with TRBD2. This CDR3 comprises 16 residues. After removal of 5 bases from V and 2 bases from J, the junction contained 12 bases not matched to a gene. Per germline, CDR1 SGHVS and CDR2 FQNEAQ. The CDR3 loop reads CASSQLRLAAPYEQYF. The CDR3 bases are TGTGCCAGCAGCCAGCTGAGACTAGCCGCTCCCTACGAGCAGTACTTC.

This chain connects TRBV10-3 to TRBJ2-7; D ambiguous. Trimming cost V 0 bases and J 7 bases, with 13 bases left between them. Germline assignment: CDR1 ENHRY and CDR2 SYGVKD. This CDR3 spans 14 amino acids. The CDR3 here is CAISESEYSEEQYF. CDR3 nucleotides: TGTGCCATCAGTGAGTCGGAATATTCCGAGGAGCAGTACTTC.

This clone was counted a single time. The chain carries TRBV5-6 and TRBJ2-3; no definite D call. Germline CDR1 and CDR2: SGHDT and YYEEEE. The length of the CDR3 is 14 residues. Trimming pared 0 bases from V and 1 base from J, leaving 6 bases between. The DNA for the CDR3 is TGTGCCAGCAGCTTGGCCTCCGGCACAGATACGCAGTATTTT. Translation gives CASSLASGTDTQYF.

The CDR3 reads CASRARGRTSGTDTQYF. The CDR3 DNA reads TGTGCCAGCAGGGCCAGGGGGAGAACTAGCGGCACAGATACGCAGTATTTT. V is TRBV27 and J is TRBJ2-3; D could derive from TRBD1 or TRBD2 (7 bases each). This CDR3 region has 17 residues. Germline lookup yields CDR1 MNHEY and CDR2 SMNVEV (reference sequence). V was trimmed by 6 bases and J by 1 base, leaving 20 bases between them.

This clone occurred a few times. V usage is TRBV2 and J usage is TRBJ2-2; TRBD1 is a possible D gene (6 bases). CDR1 is SNHLY, CDR2 FYNNEI, per germline. V was pared by 6 bases and J by 5 bases, with 10 bases between. CDR3 size: 13 residues. In DNA form, the CDR3 reads TGTGCCAGCAGGGCTCAGGGGACCGGGGAGCTGTTTTTT. It encodes CASRAQGTGELFF.

The chain carries TRBV24-1 and TRBJ1-4, with TRBD1 identical over 9 bases. The CDR3 spans 17 residues. V was clipped by 4 bases and J by 8 bases; unmatched bases: 13. Germline V lookup: CDR1 KGHDR, CDR2 SFDVKD. The CDR3 DNA sequence: TGTGCCACCAGTGAGCCGCCGCGACAGGGGGGCCGGGAAAAACTGTTTTTT. Amino acid sequence: CATSEPPRQGGREKLFF.

This clone was seen only a few times. The chain couples TRBV27 to TRBJ2-7; D is possibly TRBD2 (5 bases). The length of the CDR3 is 15 residues. Germline V gene data show CDR1 as MNHEY and CDR2 as SMNVEV (reference sequence). Trimming removed 4 bases at V and 2 bases at J, with 15 bases between. DNA of the CDR3: TGTGCCAGCAGTTCTACCTCGAGGGTCCCCTACGAGCAGTACTTC. Translation gives CASSSTSRVPYEQYF.

The CDR3 DNA reads as TGCGCCAGCAGCCCCCGGTTCTCCTGGGGAAACAATGAGCAGTTCTTC. Translated, it gives CASSPRFSWGNNEQFF. The genes are TRBV5-1 and TRBJ2-1; D unresolved. The germline gives CDR1 SGHRS, CDR2 YFSETQ. V lost 4 bases, J lost 5 bases, and 19 bases lay in between. This CDR3 is 16 amino acids long.

The V gene is TRBV7-2, the J gene TRBJ1-2; D might be TRBD1 (5 bases). The V gene lost 8 bases and the J gene lost 1 base, with 11 bases spanning the gap. Germline lookup yields CDR1 SGHTA and CDR2 FQGNSA. This CDR3 is 13 amino acids long. Here the CDR3 reads CASGQGGNYGYTF. CDR3 DNA sequence: TGTGCCAGCGGCCAGGGAGGTAACTATGGCTACACCTTC.

The V call is TRBV28, the J call TRBJ1-2; 9 bases line up with TRBD1. The CDR3 spans 17 residues. V shed 6 bases and J 2 bases; nucleotides not matched to a gene: 13. Per germline, CDR1 MDHEN and CDR2 SYDVKM. The CDR3 protein is CASSWRGQGSPNYGYTF. CDR3 sequence (DNA): TGTGCCAGCAGCTGGAGGGGACAGGGCTCGCCGAACTATGGCTACACCTTC.

The chain links TRBV6-1 to TRBJ1-6; D uncertain. Germline assignment: CDR1 MNHNS and CDR2 SASEGT. The CDR3 extends over 15 amino acids. V gave up 2 bases and J gave up 6 bases, with 11 bases separating them. The chain's CDR3 is CASSERGPGNSPLHF. CDR3 in DNA: TGTGCCAGCAGTGAAAGAGGTCCTGGTAATTCACCCCTCCACTTT.

The genes are TRBV3-1 (or the pseudogene TRBV3-2) and TRBJ2-2; D not resolved. V was shortened by 5 bases and J by 7 bases, with 5 bases between the two germline ends. The CDR3 sequence is 11 residues long. Germline loops: CDR1 LGHDT, CDR2 YNNKEL (reference sequence). The CDR3 bases are TGTGCCAGCAGCTTACACGGGGAGCTGTTTTTT. Translating it yields CASSLHGELFF.

The chain employs TRBV12-3 or TRBV12-4 and TRBJ1-2; D possibly corresponds to TRBD1 (5 bases). V was cut by 3 bases and J by 8 bases, with 13 bases left in between. The CDR3 runs 13 residues. The CDR3 protein is CASSFLGGFGYTF. CDR3 coding DNA: TGTGCCAGCAGTTTTTTGGGGGGATTCGGCTACACCTTC.

In DNA, the CDR3 is TGTGCCAGCAGTAAAGAGGGACTTTATAGCAATCAGCCCCAGCATTTT. Its translation is CASSKEGLYSNQPQHF. The chain links TRBV28 to TRBJ1-5, with TRBD1 as a possible D gene (5 bases). The CDR3 has 16 amino acids. Germline lookup yields CDR1 MDHEN and CDR2 SYDVKM. Trimming took off 5 bases at V and 0 bases at J, with 14 bases between the two ends.